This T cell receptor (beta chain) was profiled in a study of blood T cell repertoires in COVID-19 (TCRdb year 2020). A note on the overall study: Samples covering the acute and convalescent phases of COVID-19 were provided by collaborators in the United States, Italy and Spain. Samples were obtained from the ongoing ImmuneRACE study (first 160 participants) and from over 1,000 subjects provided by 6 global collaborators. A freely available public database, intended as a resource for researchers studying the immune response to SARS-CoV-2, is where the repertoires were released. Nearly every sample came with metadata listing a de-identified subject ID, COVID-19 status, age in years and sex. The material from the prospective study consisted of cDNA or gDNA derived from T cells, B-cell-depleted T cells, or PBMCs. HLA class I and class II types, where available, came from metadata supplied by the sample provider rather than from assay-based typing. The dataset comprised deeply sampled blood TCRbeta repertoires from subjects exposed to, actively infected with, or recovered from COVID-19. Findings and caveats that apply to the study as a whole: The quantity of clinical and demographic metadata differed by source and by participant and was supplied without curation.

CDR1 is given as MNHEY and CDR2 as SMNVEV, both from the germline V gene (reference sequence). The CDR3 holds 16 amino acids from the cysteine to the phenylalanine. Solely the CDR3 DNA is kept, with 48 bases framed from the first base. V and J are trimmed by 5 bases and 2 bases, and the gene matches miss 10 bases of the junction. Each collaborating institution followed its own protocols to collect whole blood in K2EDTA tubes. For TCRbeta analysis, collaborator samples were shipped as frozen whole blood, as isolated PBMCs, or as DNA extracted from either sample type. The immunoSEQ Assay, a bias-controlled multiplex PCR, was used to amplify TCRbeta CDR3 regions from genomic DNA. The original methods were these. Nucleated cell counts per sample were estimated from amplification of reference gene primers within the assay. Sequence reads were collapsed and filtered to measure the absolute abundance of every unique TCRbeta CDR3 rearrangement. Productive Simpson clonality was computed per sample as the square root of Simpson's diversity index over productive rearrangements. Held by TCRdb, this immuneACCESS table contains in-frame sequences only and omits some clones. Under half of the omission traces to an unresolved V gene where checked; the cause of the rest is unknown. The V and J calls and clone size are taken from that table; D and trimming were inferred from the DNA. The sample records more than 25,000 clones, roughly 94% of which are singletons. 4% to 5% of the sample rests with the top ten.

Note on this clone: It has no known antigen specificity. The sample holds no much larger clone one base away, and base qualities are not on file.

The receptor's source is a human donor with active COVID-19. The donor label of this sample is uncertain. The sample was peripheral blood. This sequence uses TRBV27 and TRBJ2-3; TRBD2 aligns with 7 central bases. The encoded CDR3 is CASSHLRDYFTDTQYF. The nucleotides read TGTGCCAGCAGTCACCTCCGGGACTACTTCACAGATACGCAGTATTTT.